This T cell receptor beta chain was sequenced for a study of T cells after yellow fever vaccination. Germline loops: CDR1 MNHEY, CDR2 SMNVEV (reference sequence). V lost 5 bases, J lost 4 bases, and 23 bases lay in between. This CDR3 has 17 residues. Study-level results: Relatively few clonotypes were ones that appeared in both CD4 and CD8 compartments. Reappearing after the booster were most of the clones from primary vaccination (around 96% CD4, 85% to 90% CD8).

Generation of TCR cDNA used 5'RACE template switching (which added a universal primer site and UMIs). TCRdb itself ran the 5' RACE reads through MiXCR, one entry per CDR3 protein. The table has just under 600,000 distinct CDR3 sequences, roughly 14% seen once. About this clonotype: What it binds is not known.

The specimen was PBMCs, collected on the day of the yellow fever booster vaccination. The clonotype was recovered from a man aged 30 to 39 who received the YFV17D yellow fever vaccine. The chain has TRBV27 and TRBJ1-2; a possible D gene is TRBD1 (5 bases). The CDR3 region has the DNA TGTGCCAGCAGTCCTAACCGTGGTGGGACGAAGGGCTATGGCTACACCTTC. It is translated as CASSPNRGGTKGYGYTF.